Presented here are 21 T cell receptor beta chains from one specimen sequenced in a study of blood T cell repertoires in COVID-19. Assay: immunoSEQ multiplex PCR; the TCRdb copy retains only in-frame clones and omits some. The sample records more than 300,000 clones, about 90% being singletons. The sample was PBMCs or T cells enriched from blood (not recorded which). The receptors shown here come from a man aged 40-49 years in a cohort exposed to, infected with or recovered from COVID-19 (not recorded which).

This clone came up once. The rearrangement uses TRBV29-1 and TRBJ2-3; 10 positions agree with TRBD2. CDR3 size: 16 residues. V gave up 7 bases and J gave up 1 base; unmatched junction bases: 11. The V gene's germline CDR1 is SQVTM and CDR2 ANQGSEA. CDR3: CSASGRAPLGTDTQYF. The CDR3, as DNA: TGCAGCGCAAGCGGGAGGGCCCCACTAGGCACAGATACGCAGTATTTT.

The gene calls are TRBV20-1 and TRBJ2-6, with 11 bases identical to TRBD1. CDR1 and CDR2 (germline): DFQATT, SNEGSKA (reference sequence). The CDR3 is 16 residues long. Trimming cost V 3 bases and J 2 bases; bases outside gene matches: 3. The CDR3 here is CSASLGQGAGANVLTF. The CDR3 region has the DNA TGCAGTGCTAGTTTGGGACAGGGGGCTGGGGCCAACGTCCTGACTTTC.

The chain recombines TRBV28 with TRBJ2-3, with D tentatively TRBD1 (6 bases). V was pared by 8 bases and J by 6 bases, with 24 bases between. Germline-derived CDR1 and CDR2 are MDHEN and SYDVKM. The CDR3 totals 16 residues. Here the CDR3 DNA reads TGTGCCAGCCAAACGTTGAGGGGGATTGGCAGGGATACGCAGTATTTT. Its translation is CASQTLRGIGRDTQYF.

The chain's CDR3 is CASSQGLAVVYEQYF. DNA for the CDR3: TGTGCCAGCAGTCAGGGACTAGCGGTTGTTTACGAGCAGTACTTC. This rearrangement joins TRBV6-5 to TRBJ2-7, with 11 bases that match TRBD2. V lost 5 bases to trimming and J lost 4 bases; unmatched junction nucleotides: 7. Germline V gene lookup returns CDR1 MNHEY and CDR2 SVGAGI. This CDR3 region has 15 residues.

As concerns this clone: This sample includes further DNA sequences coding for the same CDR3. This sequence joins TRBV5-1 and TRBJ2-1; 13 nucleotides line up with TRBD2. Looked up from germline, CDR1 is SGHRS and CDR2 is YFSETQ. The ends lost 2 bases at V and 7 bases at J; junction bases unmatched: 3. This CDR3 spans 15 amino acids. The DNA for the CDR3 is TGCGCCAGCAGCTTCGGACTAGCGGGAGTGAATGAGCAGTTCTTC. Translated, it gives CASSFGLAGVNEQFF.

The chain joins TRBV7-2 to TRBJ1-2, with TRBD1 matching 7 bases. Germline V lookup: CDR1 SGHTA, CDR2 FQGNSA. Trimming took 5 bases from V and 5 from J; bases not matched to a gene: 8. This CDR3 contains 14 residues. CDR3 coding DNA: TGTGCCAGCAGCAGGCCGGGACAGCCTTATGGCTACACCTTC. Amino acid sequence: CASSRPGQPYGYTF. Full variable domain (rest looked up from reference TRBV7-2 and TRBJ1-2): GAGVSQSPSNKVTEKGKDVELRCDPISGHTALYWYRQSLGQGLEFLIYFQGNSAPDKSGLPSDRFSAERTGGSVSTLTIQRTQQEDSAVYLCASSRPGQPYGYTFGSGTRLTVV.

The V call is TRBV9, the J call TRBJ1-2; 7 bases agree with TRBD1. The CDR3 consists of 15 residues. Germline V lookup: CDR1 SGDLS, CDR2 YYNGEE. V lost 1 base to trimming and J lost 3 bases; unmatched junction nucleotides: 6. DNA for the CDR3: TGTGCCAGCAGCGTAACAGGGGTACAGGACTATGGCTACACCTTC. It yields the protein CASSVTGVQDYGYTF.

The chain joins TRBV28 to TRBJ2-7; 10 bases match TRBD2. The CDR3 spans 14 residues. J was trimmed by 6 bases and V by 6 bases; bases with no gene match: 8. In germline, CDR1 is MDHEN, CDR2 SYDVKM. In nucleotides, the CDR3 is TGTGCCAGCAGGCGAGCGGGAGGGCCTGGCGAGCAGTACTTC. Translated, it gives CASRRAGGPGEQYF.

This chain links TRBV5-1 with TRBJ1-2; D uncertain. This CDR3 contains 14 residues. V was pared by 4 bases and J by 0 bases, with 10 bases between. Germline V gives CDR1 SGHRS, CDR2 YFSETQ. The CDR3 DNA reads TGCGCCAGCAGCCGACAAAATACTAACTATGGCTACACCTTC. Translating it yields CASSRQNTNYGYTF.

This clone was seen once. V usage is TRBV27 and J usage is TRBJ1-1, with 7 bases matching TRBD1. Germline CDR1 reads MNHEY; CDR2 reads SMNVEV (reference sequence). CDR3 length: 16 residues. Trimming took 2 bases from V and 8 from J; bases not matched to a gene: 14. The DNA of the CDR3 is TGTGCCAGCAGTTTAAATCCTCCCCGGGACAGACTAGAAGCTTTCTTT. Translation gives CASSLNPPRDRLEAFF.

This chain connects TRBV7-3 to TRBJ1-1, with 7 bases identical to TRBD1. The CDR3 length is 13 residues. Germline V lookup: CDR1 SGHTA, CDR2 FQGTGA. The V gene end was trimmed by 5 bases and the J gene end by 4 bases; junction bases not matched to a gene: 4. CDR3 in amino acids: CASSRTGATEAFF. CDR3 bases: TGTGCCAGCAGCAGAACAGGGGCCACTGAAGCTTTCTTT.

CDR3 sequence: CASSQGQKIGTGELFF. In DNA form, the CDR3 reads TGTGCCAGCAGCCAAGGACAGAAAATAGGCACCGGGGAGCTGTTTTTT. The rearrangement joins TRBV7-8 to TRBJ2-2, with D possibly being TRBD1 (6 bases). Trimming took 5 bases from V and 4 from J, leaving 17 bases between them. The CDR3 loop spans 16 amino acids. Germline V gene lookup returns CDR1 SGHVS and CDR2 FQNEAQ.

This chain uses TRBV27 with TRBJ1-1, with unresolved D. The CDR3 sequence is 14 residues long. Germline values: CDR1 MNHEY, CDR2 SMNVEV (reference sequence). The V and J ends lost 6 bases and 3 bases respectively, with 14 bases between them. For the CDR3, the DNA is TGTGCCAGCAGCCGCCTATCGAGGGACACTGAAGCTTTCTTT. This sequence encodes CASSRLSRDTEAFF.

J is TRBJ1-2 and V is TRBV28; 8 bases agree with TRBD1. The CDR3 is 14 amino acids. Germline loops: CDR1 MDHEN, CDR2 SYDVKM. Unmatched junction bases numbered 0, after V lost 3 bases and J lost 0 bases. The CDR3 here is CASSLDRANYGYTF. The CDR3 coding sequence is TGTGCCAGCAGTTTGGACAGGGCTAACTATGGCTACACCTTC.

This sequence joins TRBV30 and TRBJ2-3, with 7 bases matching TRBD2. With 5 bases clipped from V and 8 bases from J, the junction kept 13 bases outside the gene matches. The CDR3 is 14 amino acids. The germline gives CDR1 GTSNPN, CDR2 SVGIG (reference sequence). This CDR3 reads CAWGAQLAAGTQYF. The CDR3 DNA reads TGTGCCTGGGGGGCTCAGCTAGCGGCCGGTACGCAGTATTTT.

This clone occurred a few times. The CDR3 protein is CASSPQMGHLTDTQYF. For the CDR3, the DNA is TGTGCCAGCAGCCCTCAGATGGGACATCTTACAGATACGCAGTATTTT. This rearrangement joins TRBV3-1 (or the pseudogene TRBV3-2) to TRBJ2-3, with a tentative D call TRBD1 (6 bases). This CDR3 has 16 residues. V lost 4 bases and J lost 3, with 17 bases in between. Germline CDR1 reads LGHDT; CDR2 reads YNNKEL (reference sequence).

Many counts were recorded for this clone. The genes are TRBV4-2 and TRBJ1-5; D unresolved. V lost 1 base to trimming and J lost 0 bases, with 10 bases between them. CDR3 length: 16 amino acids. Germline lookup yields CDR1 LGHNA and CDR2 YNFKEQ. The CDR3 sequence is CASSQGADYSNQPQHF. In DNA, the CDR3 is TGTGCCAGCAGCCAAGGGGCAGACTATAGCAATCAGCCCCAGCATTTT.

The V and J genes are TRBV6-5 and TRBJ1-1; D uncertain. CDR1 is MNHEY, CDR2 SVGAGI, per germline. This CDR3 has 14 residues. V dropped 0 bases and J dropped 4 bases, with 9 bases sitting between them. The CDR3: CASSYSGSPTEAFF. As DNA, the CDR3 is TGTGCCAGCAGTTACTCGGGGAGCCCCACTGAAGCTTTCTTT.

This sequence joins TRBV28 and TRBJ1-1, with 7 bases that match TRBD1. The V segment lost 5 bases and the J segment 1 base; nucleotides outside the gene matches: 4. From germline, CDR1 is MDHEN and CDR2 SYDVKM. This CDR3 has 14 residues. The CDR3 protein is CASSPPGGNTEAFF. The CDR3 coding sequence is TGTGCCAGCAGTCCCCCAGGGGGGAACACTGAAGCTTTCTTT.

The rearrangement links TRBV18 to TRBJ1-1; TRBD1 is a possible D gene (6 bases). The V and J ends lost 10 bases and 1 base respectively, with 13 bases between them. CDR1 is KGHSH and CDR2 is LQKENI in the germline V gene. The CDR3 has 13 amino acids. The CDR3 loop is CATLQGRNTEAFF. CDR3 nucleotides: TGTGCCACCCTACAGGGACGGAACACTGAAGCTTTCTTT.

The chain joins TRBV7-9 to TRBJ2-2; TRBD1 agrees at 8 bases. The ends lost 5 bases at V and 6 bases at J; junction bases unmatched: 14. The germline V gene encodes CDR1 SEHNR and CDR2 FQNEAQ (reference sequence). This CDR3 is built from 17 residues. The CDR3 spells CASSRAPGQGGPGELFF. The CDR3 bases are TGTGCCAGCAGCCGAGCCCCTGGACAGGGAGGTCCCGGGGAGCTGTTTTTT. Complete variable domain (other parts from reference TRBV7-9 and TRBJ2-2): DTGVSQNPRHKITKRGQNVTFRCDPISEHNRLYWYRQTLGQGPEFLTYFQNEAQLEKSRLLSDRFSAERPKGSFSTLEIQRTEQGDSAMYLCASSRAPGQGGPGELFFGEGSRLTVL.